Listed below are T cell receptor beta chains from one sample, sequenced in a study of blood T cell repertoires in COVID-19. Sequencing used immunoSEQ multiplex PCR; TCRdb keeps in-frame clones, though not all of them. Among about 73,000 clones listed, 75% to 90% were seen once. Material: peripheral blood. These receptors all come from a man older than 75 with acute or convalescent COVID-19. CDR3s include the opening cysteine and the closing phenylalanine or tryptophan. Each record gives: V gene, D gene, clone size, J gene, CDR3 protein, CDR3 DNA. D genes are given only for firm matches. Expanded clones are given a class, and other clones once, few, many or no size at all.

v_gene: TRBV9; d_gene: -; abundance: -; j_gene: TRBJ2-2; CDR3aa: CASSPGGLTGELFF; CDR3nt: TGTGCCAGCAGCCCCGGAGGTCTCACCGGGGAGCTGTTTTTT
v_gene: TRBV4-1; d_gene: -; abundance: -; j_gene: TRBJ1-2; CDR3aa: CASSQDFQGYGYTF; CDR3nt: TGCGCCAGCAGCCAAGATTTTCAGGGCTATGGCTACACCTTC
v_gene: TRBV29-1; d_gene: -; abundance: -; j_gene: TRBJ1-1; CDR3aa: CSARAGANTEAFF; CDR3nt: TGCAGCGCCCGGGCAGGGGCGAACACTGAAGCTTTCTTT
v_gene: TRBV2; d_gene: TRBD1; abundance: -; j_gene: TRBJ1-2; CDR3aa: CASSRGQGYYGYTF; CDR3nt: TGTGCCAGCAGTAGAGGACAGGGGTACTATGGCTACACCTTC
v_gene: TRBV5-1; d_gene: TRBD1; abundance: -; j_gene: TRBJ1-5; CDR3aa: CASSQGTGNQPQHF; CDR3nt: TGCGCCAGCAGCCAGGGGACAGGTAATCAGCCCCAGCATTTT
v_gene: TRBV10-3; d_gene: -; abundance: -; j_gene: TRBJ2-3; CDR3aa: CAISPQTDTQYF; CDR3nt: TGTGCCATCAGCCCCCAGACAGATACGCAGTATTTT
v_gene: TRBV7-2; d_gene: TRBD2; abundance: few; j_gene: TRBJ2-1; CDR3aa: CASSLVALAGVHEQFF; CDR3nt: TGTGCCAGCAGCTTAGTCGCCCTAGCGGGGGTCCATGAGCAGTTCTTC
v_gene: TRBV3-1/TRBV3-2; d_gene: -; abundance: once; j_gene: TRBJ1-2; CDR3aa: CASSQDGGSWSGYTF; CDR3nt: TGTGCCAGCAGCCAGGACGGGGGGTCATGGAGTGGCTACACCTTC
v_gene: TRBV14; d_gene: -; abundance: -; j_gene: TRBJ2-2; CDR3aa: CASSLGGNTGELFF; CDR3nt: TGTGCCAGCAGCCTCGGGGGAAACACCGGGGAGCTGTTTTTT
v_gene: TRBV19; d_gene: -; abundance: -; j_gene: TRBJ1-1; CDR3aa: CASSIRVNTEAFF; CDR3nt: TGTGCCAGTAGTATAAGAGTGAACACTGAAGCTTTCTTT
v_gene: TRBV11-3; d_gene: -; abundance: -; j_gene: TRBJ2-1; CDR3aa: CASSEGAYNEQFF; CDR3nt: TGTGCCAGCAGCGAGGGGGCCTACAATGAGCAGTTCTTC
v_gene: TRBV2; d_gene: TRBD1; abundance: -; j_gene: TRBJ1-1; CDR3aa: CASGVTGATEAFF; CDR3nt: TGTGCCAGCGGGGTGACAGGGGCTACTGAAGCTTTCTTT
v_gene: TRBV14; d_gene: TRBD2; abundance: -; j_gene: TRBJ2-1; CDR3aa: CASSFTSGRANEQFF; CDR3nt: TGTGCCAGCAGCTTTACTAGCGGGAGGGCAAATGAGCAGTTCTTC
v_gene: TRBV19; d_gene: -; abundance: -; j_gene: TRBJ2-4; CDR3aa: CASQDGTKNIQYF; CDR3nt: TGTGCCAGTCAGGACGGGACCAAAAACATTCAGTACTTC
v_gene: TRBV6-5; d_gene: -; abundance: -; j_gene: TRBJ1-5; CDR3aa: CASNHRRSNQPQHF; CDR3nt: TGTGCCAGCAACCACAGGAGAAGCAATCAGCCCCAGCATTTT
v_gene: TRBV19; d_gene: -; abundance: -; j_gene: TRBJ1-5; CDR3aa: CASSPQGSRQPQHF; CDR3nt: TGTGCCAGTAGTCCTCAGGGATCCCGACAGCCCCAGCATTTT
v_gene: TRBV7-8; d_gene: TRBD1; abundance: few; j_gene: TRBJ1-5; CDR3aa: CASSPGQGGQPQHF; CDR3nt: TGTGCCAGCAGCCCCGGACAGGGCGGTCAGCCCCAGCATTTT
v_gene: TRBV19; d_gene: TRBD2; abundance: -; j_gene: TRBJ2-4; CDR3aa: CASTPTSGSSGAKNIQYF; CDR3nt: TGTGCCAGTACCCCGACTAGCGGAAGCTCCGGGGCCAAAAACATTCAGTACTTC
v_gene: TRBV19; d_gene: TRBD1; abundance: -; j_gene: TRBJ1-5; CDR3aa: CASSIWGQGADQPQHF; CDR3nt: TGTGCCAGTAGTATTTGGGGACAGGGGGCCGATCAGCCCCAGCATTTT
v_gene: TRBV21-1; d_gene: -; abundance: -; j_gene: TRBJ2-7; CDR3aa: CASSKALRGGDSYEQYF; CDR3nt: TGTGCCAGCAGCAAAGCGCTCAGAGGGGGCGATTCCTACGAGCAGTACTTC
v_gene: TRBV9; d_gene: TRBD2; abundance: -; j_gene: TRBJ2-1; CDR3aa: CASSVGPSGINEQFF; CDR3nt: TGTGCCAGCAGCGTAGGGCCTAGCGGGATAAATGAGCAGTTCTTC
v_gene: TRBV6-5; d_gene: TRBD2; abundance: -; j_gene: TRBJ2-7; CDR3aa: CASSPSGRASYEQYF; CDR3nt: TGTGCCAGCAGCCCCAGCGGGAGGGCCTCCTACGAGCAGTACTTC
v_gene: TRBV29-1; d_gene: -; abundance: once; j_gene: TRBJ2-1; CDR3aa: CSGGGPSLDEQFF; CDR3nt: TGCAGCGGGGGGGGGCCTTCTCTCGATGAGCAGTTCTTC
v_gene: TRBV3-1/TRBV3-2; d_gene: TRBD1; abundance: -; j_gene: TRBJ1-6; CDR3aa: CASSWTGDNSPLHF; CDR3nt: TGTGCCAGCAGCTGGACAGGCGACAATTCACCCCTCCACTTT
v_gene: TRBV28; d_gene: -; abundance: -; j_gene: TRBJ2-7; CDR3aa: CASSLNQQSYEQYF; CDR3nt: TGTGCCAGCAGTTTAAATCAACAGTCCTACGAGCAGTACTTC
v_gene: TRBV5-4; d_gene: TRBD1; abundance: -; j_gene: TRBJ1-1; CDR3aa: CASSQQGMNTEAFF; CDR3nt: TGTGCCAGCAGCCAACAGGGGATGAACACTGAAGCTTTCTTT
v_gene: TRBV10-1; d_gene: TRBD1; abundance: -; j_gene: TRBJ2-7; CDR3aa: CASSQRTGGEQYF; CDR3nt: TGCGCCAGCAGTCAAAGGACAGGGGGCGAGCAGTACTTC
v_gene: TRBV9; d_gene: TRBD1; abundance: once; j_gene: TRBJ2-1; CDR3aa: CASSTRTGGFREQFF; CDR3nt: TGTGCCAGCAGCACTAGGACAGGGGGCTTCCGTGAGCAGTTCTTC
v_gene: TRBV7-2; d_gene: -; abundance: few; j_gene: TRBJ2-7; CDR3aa: CASSFSTGKPEQYF; CDR3nt: TGTGCCAGCAGCTTTTCAACAGGGAAACCCGAGCAGTACTTC
v_gene: TRBV30; d_gene: -; abundance: -; j_gene: TRBJ1-5; CDR3aa: CAWNRERNQPQHF; CDR3nt: TGTGCCTGGAATAGGGAGAGAAATCAGCCCCAGCATTTT
v_gene: TRBV4-2; d_gene: -; abundance: few; j_gene: TRBJ1-1; CDR3aa: CASSRLEMNTEAFF; CDR3nt: TGTGCCAGCAGCCGACTTGAGATGAACACTGAAGCTTTCTTT
v_gene: TRBV19; d_gene: TRBD1; abundance: few; j_gene: TRBJ1-1; CDR3aa: CASSTLWTGAVTEAFF; CDR3nt: TGTGCCAGTAGTACCCTTTGGACAGGGGCGGTCACTGAAGCTTTCTTT
v_gene: TRBV6-2/TRBV6-3; d_gene: TRBD2; abundance: -; j_gene: TRBJ2-1; CDR3aa: CASSWGGYNEQFF; CDR3nt: TGTGCCAGCAGTTGGGGGGGGTACAATGAGCAGTTCTTC
v_gene: TRBV5-1; d_gene: -; abundance: -; j_gene: TRBJ2-5; CDR3aa: CASSRGTTAQETQYF; CDR3nt: TGCGCCAGCAGCAGGGGGACTACTGCCCAAGAGACCCAGTACTTC
v_gene: TRBV6-5; d_gene: -; abundance: -; j_gene: TRBJ2-1; CDR3aa: CASSYGGVQDNEQFF; CDR3nt: TGTGCCAGCAGTTACGGAGGCGTGCAGGACAATGAGCAGTTCTTC
v_gene: TRBV4-1; d_gene: TRBD1; abundance: -; j_gene: TRBJ2-2; CDR3aa: CASSQGFGTADTGELFF; CDR3nt: TGCGCCAGCAGCCAAGGATTCGGGACAGCCGACACCGGGGAGCTGTTTTTT
v_gene: TRBV2; d_gene: TRBD1; abundance: -; j_gene: TRBJ2-1; CDR3aa: CASATGVPSYNEQFF; CDR3nt: TGTGCCAGCGCTACAGGGGTCCCCTCCTACAATGAGCAGTTCTTC
v_gene: TRBV10-1; d_gene: TRBD2; abundance: -; j_gene: TRBJ2-3; CDR3aa: CASSAGQGLAGGPTDTQYF; CDR3nt: TGCGCCAGCAGTGCTGGCCAGGGACTAGCGGGAGGGCCCACAGATACGCAGTATTTT
v_gene: TRBV3-1/TRBV3-2; d_gene: TRBD1; abundance: -; j_gene: TRBJ1-2; CDR3aa: CASRSQGDYGYTF; CDR3nt: TGTGCCAGCAGGTCCCAGGGGGACTATGGCTACACCTTC
v_gene: TRBV6-5; d_gene: -; abundance: -; j_gene: TRBJ1-1; CDR3aa: CASSTVGQAFF; CDR3nt: TGTGCCAGCAGTACAGTTGGTCAAGCTTTCTTT
v_gene: TRBV5-1; d_gene: -; abundance: -; j_gene: TRBJ2-3; CDR3aa: CASSPGVDADTQYF; CDR3nt: TGCGCCAGCAGCCCCGGGGTAGACGCAGATACGCAGTATTTT
v_gene: TRBV5-1; d_gene: -; abundance: -; j_gene: TRBJ1-1; CDR3aa: CASRRDNMNTEAFF; CDR3nt: TGCGCCAGCAGGAGAGACAACATGAACACTGAAGCTTTCTTT
v_gene: TRBV2; d_gene: TRBD1; abundance: -; j_gene: TRBJ1-1; CDR3aa: CASSGTAFMNTEAFF; CDR3nt: TGTGCCAGCTCCGGGACAGCGTTCATGAACACTGAAGCTTTCTTT
v_gene: TRBV10-3; d_gene: -; abundance: -; j_gene: TRBJ1-2; CDR3aa: CAISALDDYGYTF; CDR3nt: TGTGCCATCAGTGCGCTAGATGACTATGGCTACACCTTC
v_gene: TRBV7-9; d_gene: TRBD1; abundance: once; j_gene: TRBJ1-1; CDR3aa: CASSFRDRGRTEAFF; CDR3nt: TGTGCCAGCAGCTTCCGGGACAGGGGGAGAACTGAAGCTTTCTTT
v_gene: TRBV6-4; d_gene: TRBD1; abundance: -; j_gene: TRBJ1-2; CDR3aa: CASSDGTGRSYTF; CDR3nt: TGTGCCAGCAGTGACGGGACAGGGAGGAGCTACACCTTC
v_gene: TRBV3-1/TRBV3-2; d_gene: -; abundance: once; j_gene: TRBJ2-7; CDR3aa: CASSQARYEQYF; CDR3nt: TGTGCCAGCAGCCAAGCTAGGTATGAGCAGTACTTC
v_gene: TRBV2; d_gene: -; abundance: -; j_gene: TRBJ1-3; CDR3aa: CASSVQGLYGNTIYF; CDR3nt: TGTGCCAGCAGTGTTCAGGGGCTTTACGGAAACACCATATATTTT
v_gene: TRBV12-5; d_gene: -; abundance: -; j_gene: TRBJ1-6; CDR3aa: CASGLMTGGNSPLHF; CDR3nt: TGTGCTAGTGGTTTAATGACAGGTGGTAATTCACCCCTCCACTTT
v_gene: TRBV7-2; d_gene: -; abundance: -; j_gene: TRBJ2-5; CDR3aa: CASSVHSETQYF; CDR3nt: TGTGCCAGCAGCGTCCATAGCGAGACCCAGTACTTC
v_gene: TRBV6-1; d_gene: -; abundance: -; j_gene: TRBJ1-2; CDR3aa: CASSEVRGYTF; CDR3nt: TGTGCCAGCAGTGAAGTGAGAGGCTACACCTTC
v_gene: TRBV2; d_gene: -; abundance: -; j_gene: TRBJ2-2; CDR3aa: CASRRDGELFF; CDR3nt: TGTGCCAGCAGGCGGGACGGGGAGCTGTTTTTT
v_gene: TRBV5-1; d_gene: TRBD1; abundance: -; j_gene: TRBJ1-4; CDR3aa: CASSITGGAREKLFF; CDR3nt: TGCGCCAGCAGCATTACAGGGGGCGCCCGGGAAAAACTGTTTTTT